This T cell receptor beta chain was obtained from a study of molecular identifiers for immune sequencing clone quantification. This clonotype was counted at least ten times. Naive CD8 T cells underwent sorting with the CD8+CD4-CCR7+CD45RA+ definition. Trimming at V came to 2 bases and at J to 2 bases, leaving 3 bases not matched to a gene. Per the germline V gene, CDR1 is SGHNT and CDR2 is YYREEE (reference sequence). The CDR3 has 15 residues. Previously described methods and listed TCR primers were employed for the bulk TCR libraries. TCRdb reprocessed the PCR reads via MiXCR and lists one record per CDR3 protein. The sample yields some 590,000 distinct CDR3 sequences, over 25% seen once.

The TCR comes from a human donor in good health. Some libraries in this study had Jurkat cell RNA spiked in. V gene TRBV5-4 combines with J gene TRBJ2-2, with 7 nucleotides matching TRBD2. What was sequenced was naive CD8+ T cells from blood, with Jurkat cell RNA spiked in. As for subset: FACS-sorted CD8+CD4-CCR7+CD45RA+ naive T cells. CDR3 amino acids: CASSFGLENTGELFF. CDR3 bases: TGTGCCAGCAGCTTCGGACTAGAAAACACCGGGGAGCTGTTTTTT.